One sample yielded the 8 T cell receptor beta chains listed below, sequenced in a study of T-cell reconstitution after alpha-beta-depleted transplantation in children (dated by TCRdb to the mid-2010s). Read against the paper, the sample's treatment or condition label means: allogeneic hematopoietic cell transplantation with graft depleted of TCRalphabeta T cells and CD19 B cells. Libraries came from PCR. TCRdb records Illumina HiSeq 2500 as the sequencer. To normalize quantification of the TCRbeta repertoire, the TCR libraries were built with molecular barcoding that relied on unique molecular identifiers. In-frame beta chains were kept once TCRdb had trimmed the public reads at Q25 with fastp and called clones with MiXCR. Records with the same CDR3 protein are collapsed into one entry carrying the most frequent genes and DNA. The sample table contains about 980,000 distinct CDR3 sequences; only one count was recorded for about 26% of them. The ten largest clonotypes hold 28% of the sample.

This sample comprised PBMCs, mostly from graft donor cells, obtained 360 days after TCRalphabeta/CD19-depleted stem cell transplant. These receptors were collected from a boy under three years old who had a stem cell transplant for SCID, so the T cells may come from the graft donor.

This clonotype showed up just a few times. This chain uses TRBV13 with TRBJ1-4; D unresolved. CDR1 is PRHDT and CDR2 is FYEKMQ in the germline V gene (reference sequence). The CDR3 extends over 11 amino acids. Trimming took 5 bases from V and 8 from J, leaving 6 bases between them. CDR3 bases: TGTGCCAGCAGCGTGGACGAAAAACTGTTTTTT. It codes for CASSVDEKLFF.

The chain joins TRBV28 to TRBJ1-1; a weak D match, TRBD1 (5 bases). The CDR3 covers 18 residues. The V gene lost 4 bases and the J gene lost 1 base, with 22 bases spanning the gap. Germline V lookup: CDR1 MDHEN, CDR2 SYDVKM. CDR3 in amino acids: CASSSGKRGELRNTEAFF. The CDR3 nucleotides read TGTGCCAGCAGTTCCGGAAAGAGAGGGGAGTTAAGGAACACTGAAGCTTTCTTT.

The genes are TRBV6-5 and TRBJ2-5; tentatively, D is TRBD2 (6 bases). The CDR3 runs 15 residues. The germline CDR1 and CDR2 sequences are MNHEY and SVGAGI. V gave up 2 bases and J gave up 5 bases, with 15 bases separating them. CDR3 amino acids: CASSYRRGRGETQYF. The CDR3 DNA is TGTGCCAGCAGTTACAGGAGGGGCCGAGGGGAGACCCAGTACTTC.

This clonotype was counted between two and nine times. The chain joins TRBV20-1 to TRBJ1-5; D might be TRBD1 (5 bases). This CDR3 is 12 amino acids long. Germline-derived CDR1 and CDR2 are DFQATT and SNEGSKA (reference sequence). V lost 2 bases, J lost 8 bases, and 10 bases lay in between. The CDR3 loop is CSARFGGEPQHF. CDR3 DNA sequence: TGCAGTGCTAGATTCGGGGGGGAGCCCCAGCATTTT.

The V and J genes are TRBV15 and TRBJ1-1, with TRBD1 as a possible D gene (6 bases). The CDR3 consists of 14 residues. Germline V lookup: CDR1 LNHNV, CDR2 YYDKDF (reference sequence). Trimming removed 5 bases from V and 4 bases from J, with 14 bases in between. The CDR3 bases are TGTGCCACCAGCGAACCGGGGGCTCGCACTGAAGCTTTCTTT. It yields the protein CATSEPGARTEAFF.

V is TRBV5-1 and J is TRBJ2-1; TRBD2 matches at 13 bases. This CDR3 contains 16 residues. Germline assignment: CDR1 SGHRS and CDR2 YFSETQ. With V trimmed by 0 bases and J by 7 bases, 4 bases remained unmatched. Here the CDR3 DNA reads TGCGCCAGCAGCTTGGGAGGACTAGCGGGAGATAATGAGCAGTTCTTC. It codes for CASSLGGLAGDNEQFF.

This sequence joins TRBV7-3 and TRBJ2-1; 11 positions agree with TRBD2. Germline V lookup: CDR1 SGHTA, CDR2 FQGTGA. The CDR3 loop spans 15 amino acids. After removal of 5 bases from V and 5 bases from J, the junction contained 5 bases not matched to a gene. CDR3 region: CASSPGTSGHNEQFF. CDR3 in DNA: TGTGCCAGCAGCCCCGGGACTAGCGGTCACAATGAGCAGTTCTTC.

The chain links TRBV9 to TRBJ2-7; unclear D gene. Germline V gives CDR1 SGDLS, CDR2 YYNGEE. This CDR3 is built from 12 residues. The germline V and J ends were trimmed by 4 bases and 6 bases, with 11 bases remaining between them. The CDR3 sequence is CASSPSGAEQYF. DNA for the CDR3: TGTGCCAGCAGCCCAAGTGGCGCCGAGCAGTACTTC.